These 8 T cell receptor beta chains originate from one sample sequenced in a study of blood T cells in healthy people across ages. PCR was performed a second time for about 7 to 12 cycles using a sample-barcoded 5' primer and a J-beta primer mix. TCRdb fed the 5' RACE reads into MiXCR, producing one record per CDR3 protein. Here the sample spans over 950,000 distinct CDR3 sequences, approximately 38% being singletons. Material: blood. These receptors were taken from a man between 18 and 29 years old in good health.

V usage is TRBV12-3 or TRBV12-4 and J usage is TRBJ2-5; D is perhaps TRBD1 (5 bases). Deletions cut 6 bases from V and 5 bases from J, with 16 bases between. CDR3 length: 14 residues. CDR3 bases: TGTGCCAGCAGCCCCGGCGGAAAGGGGGAGACCCAGTACTTC. It translates to CASSPGGKGETQYF.

This clonotype was picked up a small number of times. V is TRBV20-1 and J is TRBJ1-1; maybe TRBD1 (5 bases). The germline V and J ends were trimmed by 5 bases and 6 bases, with 19 bases remaining between them. This CDR3 is built from 14 residues. From germline, CDR1 is DFQATT and CDR2 SNEGSKA (reference sequence). CDR3: CSARDSPRVAEAFF. The CDR3, as DNA: TGCAGTGCTCGGGACTCCCCGAGGGTAGCTGAAGCTTTCTTT.

V gene TRBV28 combines with J gene TRBJ1-5; the match to TRBD1 covers 7 bases. Germline trimming cut 6 bases from V and 1 base from J; bases unmatched to any gene: 12. CDR1 MDHEN and CDR2 SYDVKM come from the germline V gene. The CDR3 spans 17 residues. As DNA, the CDR3 is TGTGCCAGCAGCCCTTGGGAGGGGGCGGGGAGCAATCAGCCCCAGCATTTT. Translated: CASSPWEGAGSNQPQHF.

V and J are TRBV29-1 and TRBJ2-7; perhaps TRBD1 as D (5 bases). The germline gives CDR1 SQVTM, CDR2 ANQGSEA. The CDR3 length is 13 residues. V was clipped by 1 base and J by 7 bases, with 14 bases between them. In DNA form, the CDR3 reads TGCAGCGTTGAAGTCCATCAGGACACTGAGCAGTACTTC. It yields the protein CSVEVHQDTEQYF.

Only a few counts were recorded for this clonotype. The chain has TRBV6-5 and TRBJ2-1; TRBD2 aligns across 8 bases. Germline V CDR1 and CDR2: MNHEY, SVGAGI. V was pared by 4 bases and J by 0 bases, with 5 bases of the junction left unmatched. This CDR3 is 16 amino acids long. CDR3 region: CASSWGGGISYNEQFF. The CDR3 nucleotides are TGTGCCAGCAGTTGGGGCGGGGGGATCTCCTACAATGAGCAGTTCTTC.

The chain links TRBV20-1 to TRBJ2-7; 7 nucleotides line up with TRBD2. From germline, CDR1 is DFQATT and CDR2 SNEGSKA (reference sequence). Trimming at V came to 3 bases and at J to 2 bases, leaving 4 bases not matched to a gene. The CDR3 has 13 residues. CDR3 region: CSARRAGAYEQYF. The CDR3 DNA is TGCAGTGCTAGGAGGGCGGGGGCCTACGAGCAGTACTTC.

The chain couples TRBV20-1 to TRBJ1-5, with 9 positions matching TRBD1. Trimming at V came to 7 bases and at J to 5 bases, leaving 12 bases not matched to a gene. The CDR3 consists of 15 residues. Germline V lookup: CDR1 DFQATT, CDR2 SNEGSKA (reference sequence). The CDR3 region is CSVGQGAQGDQPQHF. The CDR3 DNA sequence: TGCAGTGTGGGACAGGGAGCCCAAGGAGATCAGCCCCAGCATTTT.

Note on this clonotype: Possible read error: a much larger clone is one base away. This chain links TRBV5-1 with TRBJ1-1; 7 bases map to TRBD1. The germline CDR1 and CDR2 sequences are SGHRS and YFSETQ. This CDR3 contains 12 residues. With V trimmed by 3 bases and J by 7 bases, 3 bases remained unmatched. CDR3 region: CASSWTGHEAFF. In nucleotides, the CDR3 is TGCGCCAGCAGCTGGACAGGACATGAAGCTTTCTTT.